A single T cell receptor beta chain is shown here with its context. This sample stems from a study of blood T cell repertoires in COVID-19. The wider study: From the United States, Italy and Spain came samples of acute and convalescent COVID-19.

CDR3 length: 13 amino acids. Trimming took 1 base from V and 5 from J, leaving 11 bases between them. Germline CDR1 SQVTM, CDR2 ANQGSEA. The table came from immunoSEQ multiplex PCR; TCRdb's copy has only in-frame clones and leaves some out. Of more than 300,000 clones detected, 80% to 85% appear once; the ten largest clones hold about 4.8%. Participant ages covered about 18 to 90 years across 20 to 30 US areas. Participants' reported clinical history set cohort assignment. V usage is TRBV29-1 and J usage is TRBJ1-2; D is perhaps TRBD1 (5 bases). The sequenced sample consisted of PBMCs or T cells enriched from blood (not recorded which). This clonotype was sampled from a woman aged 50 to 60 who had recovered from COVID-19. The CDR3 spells CSVEVGRGYGYTF. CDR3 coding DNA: TGCAGCGTTGAAGTCGGTCGGGGGTATGGCTACACCTTC.